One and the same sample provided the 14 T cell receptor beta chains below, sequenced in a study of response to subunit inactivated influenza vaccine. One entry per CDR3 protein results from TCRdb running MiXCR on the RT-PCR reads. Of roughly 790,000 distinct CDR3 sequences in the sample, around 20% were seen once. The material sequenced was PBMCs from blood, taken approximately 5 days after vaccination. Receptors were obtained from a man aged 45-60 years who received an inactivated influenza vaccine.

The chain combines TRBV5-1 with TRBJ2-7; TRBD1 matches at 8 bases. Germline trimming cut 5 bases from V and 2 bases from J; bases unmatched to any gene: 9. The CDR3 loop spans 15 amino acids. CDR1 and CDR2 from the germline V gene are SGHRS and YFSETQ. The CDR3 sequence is CASSYGPGQAYEQYF. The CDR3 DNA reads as TGCGCCAGCAGTTACGGCCCGGGACAGGCCTACGAGCAGTACTTC.

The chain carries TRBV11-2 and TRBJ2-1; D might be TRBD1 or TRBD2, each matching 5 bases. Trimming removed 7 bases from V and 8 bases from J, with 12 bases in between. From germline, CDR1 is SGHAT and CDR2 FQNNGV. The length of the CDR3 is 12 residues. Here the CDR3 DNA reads TGTGCCAGCACCTTGATGGGGGATGAGCAGTTCTTC. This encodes CASTLMGDEQFF.

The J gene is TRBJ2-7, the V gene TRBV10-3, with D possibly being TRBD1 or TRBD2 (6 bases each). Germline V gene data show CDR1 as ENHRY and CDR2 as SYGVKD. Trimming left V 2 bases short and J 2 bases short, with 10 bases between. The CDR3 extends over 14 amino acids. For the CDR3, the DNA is TGTGCCATCAGTGAGACAGGGAGGACCTACGAGCAGTACTTC. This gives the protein CAISETGRTYEQYF.

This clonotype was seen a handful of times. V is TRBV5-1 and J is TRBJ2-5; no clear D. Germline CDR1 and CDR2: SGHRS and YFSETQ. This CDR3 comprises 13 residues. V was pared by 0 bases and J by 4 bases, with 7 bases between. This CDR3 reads CASSLELLETQYF. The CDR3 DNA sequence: TGCGCCAGCAGCTTGGAGTTGTTAGAGACCCAGTACTTC.

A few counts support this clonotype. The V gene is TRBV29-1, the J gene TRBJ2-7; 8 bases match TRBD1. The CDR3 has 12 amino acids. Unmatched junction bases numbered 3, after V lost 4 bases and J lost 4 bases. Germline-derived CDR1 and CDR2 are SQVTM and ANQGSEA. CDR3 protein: CSVGTGLYEQYF. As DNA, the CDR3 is TGCAGCGTTGGGACAGGGTTATACGAGCAGTACTTC.

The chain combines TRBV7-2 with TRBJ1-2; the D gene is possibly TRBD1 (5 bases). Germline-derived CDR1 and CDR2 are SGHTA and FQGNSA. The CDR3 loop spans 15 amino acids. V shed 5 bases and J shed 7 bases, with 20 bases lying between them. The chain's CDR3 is CASSPIHGAGVGYTF. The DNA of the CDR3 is TGTGCCAGCAGCCCTATCCACGGGGCAGGCGTTGGCTACACCTTC. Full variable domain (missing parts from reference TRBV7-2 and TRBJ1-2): GAGVSQSPSNKVTEKGKDVELRCDPISGHTALYWYRQSLGQGLEFLIYFQGNSAPDKSGLPSDRFSAERTGGSVSTLTIQRTQQEDSAVYLCASSPIHGAGVGYTFGSGTRLTVV.

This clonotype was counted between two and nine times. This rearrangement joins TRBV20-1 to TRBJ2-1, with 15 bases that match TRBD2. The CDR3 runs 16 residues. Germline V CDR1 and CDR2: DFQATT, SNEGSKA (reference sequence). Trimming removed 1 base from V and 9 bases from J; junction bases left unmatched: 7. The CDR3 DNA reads TGCAGTGCTAGAGGGATGCCGGGACTAGCGGGAGGTGAGCAGTTCTTC. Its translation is CSARGMPGLAGGEQFF.

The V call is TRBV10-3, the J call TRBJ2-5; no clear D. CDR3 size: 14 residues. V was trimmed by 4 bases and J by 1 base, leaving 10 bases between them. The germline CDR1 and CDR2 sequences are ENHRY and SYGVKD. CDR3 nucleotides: TGTGCCATCAGTGGGTCTGGAACCCAAGAGACCCAGTACTTC. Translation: CAISGSGTQETQYF.

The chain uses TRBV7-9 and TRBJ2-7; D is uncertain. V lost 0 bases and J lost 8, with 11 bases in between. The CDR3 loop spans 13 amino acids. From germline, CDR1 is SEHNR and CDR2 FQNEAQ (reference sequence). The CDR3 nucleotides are TGTGCCAGCAGCTTAGCCGGGTCAGATAAGCAGTACTTC. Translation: CASSLAGSDKQYF.

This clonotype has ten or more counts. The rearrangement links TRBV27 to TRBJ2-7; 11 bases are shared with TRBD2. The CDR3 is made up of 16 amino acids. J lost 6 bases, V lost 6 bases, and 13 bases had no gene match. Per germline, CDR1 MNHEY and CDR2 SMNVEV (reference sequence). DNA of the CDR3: TGTGCCAGCAGACTTATCAGACTAGCGGGAAAAGGCGAGCAGTACTTC. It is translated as CASRLIRLAGKGEQYF.

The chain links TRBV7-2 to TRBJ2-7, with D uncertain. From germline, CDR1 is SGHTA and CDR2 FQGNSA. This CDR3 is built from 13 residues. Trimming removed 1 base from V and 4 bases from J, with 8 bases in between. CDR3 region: CASSLEFGYEQYF. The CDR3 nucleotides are TGTGCCAGCAGCTTAGAGTTTGGGTACGAGCAGTACTTC.

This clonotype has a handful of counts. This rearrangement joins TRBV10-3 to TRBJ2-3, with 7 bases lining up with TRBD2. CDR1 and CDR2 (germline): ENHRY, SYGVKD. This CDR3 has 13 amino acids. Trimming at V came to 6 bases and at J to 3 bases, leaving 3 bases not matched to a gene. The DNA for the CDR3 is TGTGCCATCAGGGGGGGGGGAACAGATACGCAGTATTTT. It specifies CAIRGGGTDTQYF.

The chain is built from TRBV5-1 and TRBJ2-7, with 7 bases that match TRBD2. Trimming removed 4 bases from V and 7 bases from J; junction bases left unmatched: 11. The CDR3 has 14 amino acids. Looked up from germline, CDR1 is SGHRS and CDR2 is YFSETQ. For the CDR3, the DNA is TGCGCCAGCAGCCTGGCCGCGGGGGTCTTTGAGCAGTACTTC. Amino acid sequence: CASSLAAGVFEQYF. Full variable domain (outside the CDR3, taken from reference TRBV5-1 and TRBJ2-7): KAGVTQTPRYLIKTRGQQVTLSCSPISGHRSVSWYQQTPGQGLQFLFEYFSETQRNKGNFPGRFSGRQFSNSRSEMNVSTLELGDSALYLCASSLAAGVFEQYFGPGTRLTVT.

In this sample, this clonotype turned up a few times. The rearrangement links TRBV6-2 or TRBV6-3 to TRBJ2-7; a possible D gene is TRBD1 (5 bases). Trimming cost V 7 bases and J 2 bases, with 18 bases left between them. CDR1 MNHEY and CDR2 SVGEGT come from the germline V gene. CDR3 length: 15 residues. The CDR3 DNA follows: TGTGCCAGCAAACCGGGCCTCCAGGGCCCCTACGAGCAGTACTTC. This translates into CASKPGLQGPYEQYF.